These 9 T cell receptor beta chains originate from one sample sequenced in a study of blood T cells in healthy people across ages. For the second PCR, which ran for 7 to 11 cycles, a sample-barcoded 5' primer and a J-beta primer mix were used. Each CDR3 protein gets one entry after TCRdb re-called the 5' RACE reads with MiXCR. The profile covers about a million distinct CDR3 sequences, with approximately 50% appearing a single time and 20% to 25% taken by the ten largest. Sample: blood. These receptors all come from a woman aged 55-69 years in good health.

This chain uses TRBV4-1 with TRBJ2-3, with D perhaps being TRBD1 or TRBD2 (5 bases each). This CDR3 region has 15 residues. The germline V and J ends were trimmed by 4 bases and 5 bases, with 16 bases remaining between them. Germline values: CDR1 MGHRA, CDR2 YSYEKL. The CDR3 sequence: CASSPAGDPGDTQYF. The DNA for the CDR3 is TGCGCCAGCAGCCCCGCCGGGGACCCTGGAGATACGCAGTATTTT.

This chain joins TRBV10-3 and TRBJ2-7, with TRBD2 as a possible D gene (5 bases). Germline CDR1 is ENHRY and CDR2 is SYGVKD. This CDR3 spans 13 amino acids. V was shortened by 3 bases and J by 5 bases, with 11 bases between the two germline ends. CDR3: CAISDGLMHEQYF. The CDR3 bases are TGTGCCATCAGTGATGGACTCATGCACGAGCAGTACTTC.

This chain connects TRBV18 to TRBJ1-5, with D perhaps matching TRBD1 (6 bases). The CDR3 is 14 amino acids. V gave up 2 bases and J gave up 5 bases, with 10 bases separating them. Germline lookup yields CDR1 KGHSH and CDR2 LQKENI. This chain's CDR3 is CASSPSQGDQPQHF. DNA for the CDR3: TGTGCCAGCTCACCATCACAGGGAGATCAGCCCCAGCATTTT.

The rearrangement uses TRBV7-6 and TRBJ2-5, with TRBD2 matching 7 bases. CDR3 length: 16 residues. CDR1 is SGHVS and CDR2 is FNYEAQ in the germline V gene. V gave up 4 bases and J gave up 5 bases; unmatched junction bases: 13. The CDR3: CASSWLAGVSEETQYF. CDR3 in DNA: TGTGCCAGCAGCTGGCTTGCGGGAGTGTCTGAGGAGACCCAGTACTTC.

The genes are TRBV7-8 and TRBJ2-3, with 11 nucleotides matching TRBD2. Unmatched junction bases numbered 9, after V lost 5 bases and J lost 2 bases. The V gene's germline CDR1 is SGHVS and CDR2 FQNEAQ. The CDR3 has 17 residues. The CDR3 region is CASSGGSSGGYTDTQYF. The CDR3, as DNA: TGTGCCAGCAGCGGCGGGTCTAGCGGGGGGTACACAGATACGCAGTATTTT.

The chain recombines TRBV6-6 with TRBJ2-7; D remains unclear. The CDR3 contains 14 residues. V was shortened by 3 bases and J by 3 bases, with 12 bases between the two germline ends. Per germline, CDR1 MNHNY and CDR2 SVGAGI (reference sequence). CDR3 sequence (DNA): TGTGCCAGCAGTTATCTTGGTCCCGACTACGAGCAGTACTTC. Protein: CASSYLGPDYEQYF.

The J gene is TRBJ2-5, the V gene TRBV5-4; 11 bases line up with TRBD2. Germline loops: CDR1 SGHNT, CDR2 YYREEE (reference sequence). CDR3 length: 16 amino acids. The V segment lost 5 bases and the J segment 11 bases; nucleotides outside the gene matches: 17. The CDR3 loop is CASRSTSGRFYNKQYF. For the CDR3, the DNA is TGTGCCAGCAGAAGTACTAGCGGGAGATTCTACAATAAGCAGTACTTC.

The gene calls are TRBV20-1 and TRBJ2-5; no firm D call. Trimming pared 1 base from V and 0 bases from J, leaving 12 bases between. There are 15 residues in the CDR3. The germline V gene has CDR1 DFQATT and CDR2 SNEGSKA (reference sequence). CDR3 nucleotide sequence: TGCAGTGCTAGAGCCCCGGGCAGGCACCAAGAGACCCAGTACTTC. Its protein is CSARAPGRHQETQYF.

This sequence joins TRBV29-1 and TRBJ1-2; 9 nucleotides match TRBD1. Germline lookup yields CDR1 SQVTM and CDR2 ANQGSEA. CDR3 length: 11 amino acids. V lost 6 bases, J lost 6 bases, and 2 bases stayed unmatched. The CDR3 sequence: CSVGQGHGYTF. DNA of the CDR3: TGCAGCGTCGGACAGGGGCATGGCTACACCTTC.